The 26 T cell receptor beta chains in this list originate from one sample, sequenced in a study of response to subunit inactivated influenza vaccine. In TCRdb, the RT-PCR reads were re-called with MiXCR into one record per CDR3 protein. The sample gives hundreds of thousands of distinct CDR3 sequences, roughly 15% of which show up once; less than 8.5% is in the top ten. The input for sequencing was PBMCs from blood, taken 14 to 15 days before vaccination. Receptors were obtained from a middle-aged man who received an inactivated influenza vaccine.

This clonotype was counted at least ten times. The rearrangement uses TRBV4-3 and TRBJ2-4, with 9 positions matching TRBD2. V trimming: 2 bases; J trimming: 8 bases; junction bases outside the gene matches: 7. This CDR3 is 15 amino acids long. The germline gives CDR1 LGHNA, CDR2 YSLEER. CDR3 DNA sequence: TGCGCCAGCAGCCAAATTAGCGGGAGTAGAGACATTCAGTACTTC. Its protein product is CASSQISGSRDIQYF.

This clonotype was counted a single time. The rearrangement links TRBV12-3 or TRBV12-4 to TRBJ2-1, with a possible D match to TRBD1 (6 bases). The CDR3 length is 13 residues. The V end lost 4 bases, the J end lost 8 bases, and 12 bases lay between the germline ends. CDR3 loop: CASSSTGLDEQFF. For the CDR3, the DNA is TGTGCCAGCAGTTCAACAGGGTTGGATGAGCAGTTCTTC.

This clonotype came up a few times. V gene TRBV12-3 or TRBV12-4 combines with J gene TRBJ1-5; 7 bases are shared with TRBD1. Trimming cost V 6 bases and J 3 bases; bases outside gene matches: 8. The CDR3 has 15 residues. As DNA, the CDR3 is TGTGCCAGCAGCCCGAGACAGGGACACAATCAGCCCCAGCATTTT. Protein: CASSPRQGHNQPQHF.

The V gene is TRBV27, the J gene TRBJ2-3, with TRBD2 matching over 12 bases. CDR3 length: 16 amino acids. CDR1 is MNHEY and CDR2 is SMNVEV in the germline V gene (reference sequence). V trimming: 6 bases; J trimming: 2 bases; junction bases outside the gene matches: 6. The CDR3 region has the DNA TGTGCCAGCAGACGGACTAGCGGGGCTTTCACAGATACGCAGTATTTT. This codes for CASRRTSGAFTDTQYF.

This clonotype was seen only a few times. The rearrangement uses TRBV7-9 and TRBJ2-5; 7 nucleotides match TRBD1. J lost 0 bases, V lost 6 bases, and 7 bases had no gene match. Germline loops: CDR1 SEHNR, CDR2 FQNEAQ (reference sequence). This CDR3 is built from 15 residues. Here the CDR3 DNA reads TGTGCCAGCAGGAAGGGGGCGGTAAACCAAGAGACCCAGTACTTC. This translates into CASRKGAVNQETQYF.

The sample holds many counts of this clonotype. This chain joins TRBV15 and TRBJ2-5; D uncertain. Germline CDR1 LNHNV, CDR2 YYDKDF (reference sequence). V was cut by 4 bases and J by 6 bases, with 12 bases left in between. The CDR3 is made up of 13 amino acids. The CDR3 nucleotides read TGTGCCACCAGCATGTCGTTAAGCCAGACCCAGTACTTC. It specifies CATSMSLSQTQYF.

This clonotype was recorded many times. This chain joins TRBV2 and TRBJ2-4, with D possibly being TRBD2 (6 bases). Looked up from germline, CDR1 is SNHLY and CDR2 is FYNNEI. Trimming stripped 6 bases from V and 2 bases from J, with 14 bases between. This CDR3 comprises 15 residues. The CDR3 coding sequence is TGTGCCAGCAGGGCGGGACGGATGACCAAAAACATTCAGTACTTC. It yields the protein CASRAGRMTKNIQYF.

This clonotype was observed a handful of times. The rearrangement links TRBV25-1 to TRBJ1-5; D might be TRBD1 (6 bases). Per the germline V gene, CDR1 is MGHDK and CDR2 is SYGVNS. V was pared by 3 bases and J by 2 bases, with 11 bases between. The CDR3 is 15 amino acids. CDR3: CASSEGALGNQPQHF. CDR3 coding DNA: TGTGCCAGCAGTGAGGGGGCCCTTGGCAATCAGCCCCAGCATTTT.

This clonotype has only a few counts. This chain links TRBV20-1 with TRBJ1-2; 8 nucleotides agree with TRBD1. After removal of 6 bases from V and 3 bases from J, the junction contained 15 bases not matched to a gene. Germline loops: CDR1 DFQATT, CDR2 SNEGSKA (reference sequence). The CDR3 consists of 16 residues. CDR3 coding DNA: TGCAGTGCCTTTGTTGGACAGGGCGTCGGGGACTATGGCTACACCTTC. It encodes CSAFVGQGVGDYGYTF.

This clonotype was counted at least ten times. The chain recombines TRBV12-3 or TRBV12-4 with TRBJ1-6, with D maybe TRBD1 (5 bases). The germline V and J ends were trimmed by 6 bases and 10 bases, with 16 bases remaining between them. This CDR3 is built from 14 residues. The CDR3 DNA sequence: TGTGCCAGCAGCCCTGGGGGGGGAGGATCACCCCTCCACTTT. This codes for CASSPGGGGSPLHF.

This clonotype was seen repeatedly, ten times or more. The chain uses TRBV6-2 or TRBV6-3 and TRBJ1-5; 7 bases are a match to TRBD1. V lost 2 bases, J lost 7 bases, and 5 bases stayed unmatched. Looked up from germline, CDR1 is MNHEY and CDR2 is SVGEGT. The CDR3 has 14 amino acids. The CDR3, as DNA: TGTGCCAGCAGTTACGCAGGGGGTATCCAGCCCCAGCATTTT. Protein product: CASSYAGGIQPQHF.

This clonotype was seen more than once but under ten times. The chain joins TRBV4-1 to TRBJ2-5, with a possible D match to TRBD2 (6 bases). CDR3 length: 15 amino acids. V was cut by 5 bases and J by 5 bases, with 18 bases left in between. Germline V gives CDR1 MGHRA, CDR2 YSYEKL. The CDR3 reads CASSLSEGRKETQYF. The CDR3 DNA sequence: TGCGCCAGCAGCTTAAGCGAGGGGAGGAAGGAGACCCAGTACTTC.

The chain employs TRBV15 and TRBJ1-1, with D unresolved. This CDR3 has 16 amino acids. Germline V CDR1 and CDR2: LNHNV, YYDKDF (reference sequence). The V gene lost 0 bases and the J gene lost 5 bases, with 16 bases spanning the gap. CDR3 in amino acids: CATSRDLGQSGTEAFF. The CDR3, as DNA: TGTGCCACCAGCAGAGATCTCGGGCAGTCGGGTACTGAAGCTTTCTTT.

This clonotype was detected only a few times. In nucleotides, the CDR3 is TGTGCCAGCAGTCGACAGGAGTCCTATAATTCACCCCTCCACTTT. Translation: CASSRQESYNSPLHF. The rearrangement joins TRBV27 to TRBJ1-6, with D maybe TRBD1 (6 bases). Germline V lookup: CDR1 MNHEY, CDR2 SMNVEV (reference sequence). The CDR3 runs 15 residues. V lost 5 bases and J 1 base, leaving 9 bases between the germline ends.

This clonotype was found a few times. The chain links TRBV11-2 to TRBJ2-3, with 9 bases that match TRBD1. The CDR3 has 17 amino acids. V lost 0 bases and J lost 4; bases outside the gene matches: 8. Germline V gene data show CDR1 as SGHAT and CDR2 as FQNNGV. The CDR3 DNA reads TGTGCCAGCAGCTTAGAAGGGACAGGGAGAACGGCAGATACGCAGTATTTT. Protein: CASSLEGTGRTADTQYF.

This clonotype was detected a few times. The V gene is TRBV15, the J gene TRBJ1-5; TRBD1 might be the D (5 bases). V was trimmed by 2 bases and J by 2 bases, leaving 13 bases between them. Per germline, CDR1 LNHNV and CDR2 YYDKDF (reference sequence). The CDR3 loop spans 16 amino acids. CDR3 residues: CATSRQGSVGNQPQHF. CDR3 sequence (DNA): TGTGCCACCAGCAGACAGGGCTCGGTGGGCAATCAGCCCCAGCATTTT.

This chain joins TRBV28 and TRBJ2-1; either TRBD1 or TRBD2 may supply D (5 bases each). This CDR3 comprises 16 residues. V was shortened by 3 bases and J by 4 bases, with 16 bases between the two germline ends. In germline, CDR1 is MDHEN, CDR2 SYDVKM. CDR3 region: CASSFGAPTRYNEQFF. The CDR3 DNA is TGTGCCAGCAGTTTCGGGGCGCCTACTCGGTACAATGAGCAGTTCTTC.

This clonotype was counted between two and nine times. The CDR3, as DNA: TGTGCCAGCAGCCAGCTGGGACTAGCGGGGGTTAATACGCAGTATTTT. Its translation is CASSQLGLAGVNTQYF. The gene calls are TRBV4-2 and TRBJ2-3, with TRBD2 matching 14 bases. Per the germline V gene, CDR1 is LGHNA and CDR2 is YNFKEQ. The length of the CDR3 is 16 residues. Unmatched junction bases numbered 6, after V lost 3 bases and J lost 7 bases.

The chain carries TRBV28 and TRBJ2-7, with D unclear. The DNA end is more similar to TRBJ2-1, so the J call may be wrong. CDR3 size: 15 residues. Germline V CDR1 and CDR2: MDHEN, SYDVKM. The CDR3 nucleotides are TGTGCCAGCAGTTCGCCCCGGTACAAGGCTTACGAGCAGTTCTTC. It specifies CASSSPRYKAYEQFF.

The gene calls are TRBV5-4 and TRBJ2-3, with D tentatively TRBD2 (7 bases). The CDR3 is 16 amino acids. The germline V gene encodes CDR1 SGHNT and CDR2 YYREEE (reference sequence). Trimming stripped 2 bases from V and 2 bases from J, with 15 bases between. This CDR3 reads CASSFLAGANTDTQYF. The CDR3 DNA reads TGTGCCAGCAGCTTCTTGGCGGGGGCCAACACAGATACGCAGTATTTT.

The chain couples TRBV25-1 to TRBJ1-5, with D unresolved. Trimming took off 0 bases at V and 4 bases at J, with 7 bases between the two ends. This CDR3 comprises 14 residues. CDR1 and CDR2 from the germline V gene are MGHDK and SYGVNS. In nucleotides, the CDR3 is TGTGCCAGCAGTGAATATGGTGGGAATCAGCCCCAGCATTTT. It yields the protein CASSEYGGNQPQHF.

CDR3 residues: CASSLGAGIPYEQYF. Here the CDR3 DNA reads TGTGCCAGCAGTTTAGGGGCAGGAATCCCATACGAGCAGTACTTC. The genes are TRBV12-3 or TRBV12-4 and TRBJ2-7; D gene unclear. Trimming removed 1 base at V and 4 bases at J, with 14 bases between. The length of the CDR3 is 15 residues.

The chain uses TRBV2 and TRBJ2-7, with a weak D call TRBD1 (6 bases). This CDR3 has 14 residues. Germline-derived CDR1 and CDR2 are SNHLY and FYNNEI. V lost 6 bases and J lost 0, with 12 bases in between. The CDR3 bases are TGTGCCAGCAGAGCCACAGGGAGCTCCTACGAGCAGTACTTC. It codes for CASRATGSSYEQYF.

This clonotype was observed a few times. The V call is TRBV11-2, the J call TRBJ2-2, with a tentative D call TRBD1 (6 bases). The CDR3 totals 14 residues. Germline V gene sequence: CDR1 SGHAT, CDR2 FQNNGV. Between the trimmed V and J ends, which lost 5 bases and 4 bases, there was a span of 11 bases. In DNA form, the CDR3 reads TGTGCCAGCAGCCACTGGACAGTCACCGGGGAGCTGTTTTTT. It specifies CASSHWTVTGELFF.

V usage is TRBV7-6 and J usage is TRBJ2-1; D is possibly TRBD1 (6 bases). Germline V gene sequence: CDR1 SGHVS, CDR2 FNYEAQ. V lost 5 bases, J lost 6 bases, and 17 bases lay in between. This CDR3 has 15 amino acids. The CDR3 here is CASSQALPGVNEQFF. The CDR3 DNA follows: TGTGCCAGCAGCCAGGCACTTCCAGGGGTCAATGAGCAGTTCTTC.

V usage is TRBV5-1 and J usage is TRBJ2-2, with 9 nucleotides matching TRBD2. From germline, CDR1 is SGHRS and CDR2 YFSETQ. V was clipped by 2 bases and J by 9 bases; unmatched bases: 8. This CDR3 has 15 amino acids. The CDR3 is CASSFRIAGERELFF. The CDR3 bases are TGCGCCAGCAGCTTCCGGATAGCGGGGGAGAGGGAGCTGTTTTTT.